The present TCR beta chain was sequenced within a study of post-analysis software for immune sequencing data. This clonotype was seen more than once but under ten times. Its target is not known. Study observations and caveats: Patients used roughly five TRBV segments, including TRBV5-6, TRBV5-1 and TRBV20-1, more often than controls.

Each TCR beta cDNA library carried unique molecular identifiers. From the PCR reads, TCRdb called clonotypes with MiXCR, one entry per CDR3 protein. The repertoire holds hundreds of thousands of distinct CDR3 sequences, less than 35% seen once, with roughly 0.57% in the top ten. Germline V gene lookup returns CDR1 KGHSH and CDR2 LQKENI. The CDR3 covers 17 residues. V was trimmed by 2 bases and J by 7 bases, leaving 23 bases between them. This TCR came from a girl aged 5 to 17 with multiple sclerosis. This chain links TRBV18 with TRBJ1-2, with D possibly matching TRBD1 (5 bases). Specimen: blood. CDR3 nucleotide sequence: TGTGCCAGCTCACCATTTCCAGGGACGGAGGTTTCGAGTGGCTACACCTTC. Protein sequence: CASSPFPGTEVSSGYTF.